The 23 T cell receptor beta chains reported below all come from one sample, sequenced in a study of T cells after yellow fever vaccination. TCRdb re-analysed the 5' RACE reads in MiXCR, keeping a single row per CDR3 protein. The data contain some 340,000 distinct CDR3 sequences, about 10% of them singletons. This specimen was CD4+ T cells sorted from PBMCs, taken 45 days after the yellow fever booster vaccination. These receptors were collected from a young man who received the YFV17D yellow fever vaccine.

This CDR3 reads CASSLIAGRDTQYF. The CDR3 region has the DNA TGTGCCAGCAGCTTAATCGCAGGGCGCGATACGCAGTATTTT. This sequence joins TRBV7-3 and TRBJ2-3, with D tentatively TRBD1 (5 bases). The germline V gene has CDR1 SGHTA and CDR2 FQGTGA. The germline V and J ends were trimmed by 1 base and 6 bases, with 11 bases remaining between them. This CDR3 is built from 14 residues. The full variable domain, with the rest looked up from reference TRBV7-3 and TRBJ2-3, is GAGVSQTPSNKVTEKGKYVELRCDPISGHTALYWYRQSLGQGPEFLIYFQGTGAADDSGLPNDRFFAVRPEGSVSTLKIQRTERGDSAVYLCASSLIAGRDTQYFGPGTRLTVL.

The chain links TRBV18 to TRBJ2-6; 9 nucleotides align to TRBD2. Per germline, CDR1 KGHSH and CDR2 LQKENI. The CDR3 is 18 residues long. V lost 2 bases, J lost 2 bases, and 7 bases stayed unmatched. CDR3 protein: CASSPTLAGPTGANVLTF. CDR3 coding DNA: TGTGCCAGCTCACCAACCCTAGCGGGACCCACTGGGGCCAACGTCCTGACTTTC.

The CDR3 loop reads CASSAMGGNYGYTF. CDR3 nucleotide sequence: TGTGCCAGCAGCGCCATGGGGGGGAACTATGGCTACACCTTC. V is TRBV5-5 and J is TRBJ1-2; the D gene is possibly TRBD1 (5 bases). CDR3 length: 14 amino acids. The germline gives CDR1 SGHKS, CDR2 YYEKEE (reference sequence). Trimming took 4 bases from V and 2 from J, leaving 12 bases between them.

The V gene is TRBV7-9, the J gene TRBJ2-4; 9 nucleotides line up with TRBD2. The CDR3 is made up of 15 amino acids. Looked up from germline, CDR1 is SEHNR and CDR2 is FQNEAQ (reference sequence). V trimming: 5 bases; J trimming: 8 bases; junction bases outside the gene matches: 10. The CDR3 sequence is CASSAFSGGADIQYF. The CDR3, as DNA: TGTGCCAGCAGCGCCTTTAGCGGGGGCGCGGACATTCAGTACTTC.

The chain links TRBV5-5 to TRBJ1-5, with 7 bases fitting TRBD1. The V segment lost 4 bases and the J segment 5 bases; nucleotides outside the gene matches: 9. This CDR3 spans 15 amino acids. Germline CDR1 SGHKS, CDR2 YYEKEE (reference sequence). CDR3 in amino acids: CASSRVWDSDQPQHF. The CDR3 nucleotides are TGTGCCAGCAGCCGTGTTTGGGACAGCGATCAGCCCCAGCATTTT.

This clonotype was seen only a few times. This chain links TRBV20-1 with TRBJ2-5; TRBD1 matches 8 bases. This CDR3 is 14 amino acids long. CDR1 and CDR2 from the germline V gene are DFQATT and SNEGSKA (reference sequence). J lost 2 bases, V lost 2 bases, and 4 bases had no gene match. CDR3 sequence reads: CSARSRTGQETQYF. DNA for the CDR3: TGCAGTGCTAGAAGCAGGACAGGGCAAGAGACCCAGTACTTC.

This clonotype has a handful of counts. The CDR3 is CASSPASGGAYPYNEQFF. The CDR3 DNA sequence: TGTGCCAGCAGCCCGGCTAGCGGGGGGGCCTATCCCTACAATGAGCAGTTCTTC. This chain uses TRBV2 with TRBJ2-1, with TRBD2 matching 12 bases. Losses at the gene ends were 6 bases for V and 2 bases for J; bases not matched to a gene: 11. Germline assignment: CDR1 SNHLY and CDR2 FYNNEI. CDR3 length: 18 amino acids. Supplemented by reference TRBV2 and TRBJ2-1, the full variable domain reads EPEVTQTPSHQVTQMGQEVILRCVPISNHLYFYWYRQILGQKVEFLVSFYNNEISEKSEIFDDQFSVERPDGSNFTLKIRSTKLEDSAMYFCASSPASGGAYPYNEQFFGPGTRLTVL.

This clonotype has a handful of counts. The V gene is TRBV10-3, the J gene TRBJ2-1, with D possibly TRBD1 on 6 matching bases. Trimming took off 10 bases at V and 5 bases at J, with 18 bases between the two ends. CDR3 length: 14 residues. CDR1 is ENHRY and CDR2 is SYGVKD in the germline V gene. CDR3 in DNA: TGTGCCACCACCCCACGGACAGAGAACAATGAGCAGTTCTTC. This encodes CATTPRTENNEQFF.

This clonotype appeared a few times. The V and J genes are TRBV4-3 and TRBJ1-4, with D possibly matching TRBD1 (5 bases). Germline-derived CDR1 and CDR2 are LGHNA and YSLEER. Trimming took 2 bases from V and 7 from J, leaving 17 bases between them. This CDR3 comprises 16 residues. In nucleotides, the CDR3 is TGCGCCAGCAGCCAAAGAAGGGACTTCGGGCCTGAAAAACTGTTTTTT. Translated: CASSQRRDFGPEKLFF.

In this sample, this clonotype turned up a few times. The rearrangement uses TRBV18 and TRBJ2-7; a weak D match, TRBD1 (5 bases). The ends were cut back, 2 bases at V and 5 bases at J, with 16 bases in the middle. This CDR3 contains 15 residues. The germline V gene has CDR1 KGHSH and CDR2 LQKENI. The DNA of the CDR3 is TGTGCCAGCTCACCATTATGGCAGGGATGGGACGAGCAGTACGTC. This sequence encodes CASSPLWQGWDEQYV.

This rearrangement joins TRBV7-2 to TRBJ1-1; tentatively, D is TRBD1 (5 bases). Trimming pared 3 bases from V and 5 bases from J, leaving 16 bases between. Per the germline V gene, CDR1 is SGHTA and CDR2 is FQGNSA. The CDR3 spans 15 residues. The CDR3 DNA reads as TGTGCCAGCAGCTTCCGACAGCTAGGCGGTACTGAAGCTTTCTTT. Translating gives CASSFRQLGGTEAFF. Together with reference TRBV7-2 and TRBJ1-1, the CDR3 gives the full variable domain: GAGVSQSPSNKVTEKGKDVELRCDPISGHTALYWYRQSLGQGLEFLIYFQGNSAPDKSGLPSDRFSAERTGGSVSTLTIQRTQQEDSAVYLCASSFRQLGGTEAFFGQGTRLTVV.

The table lists this clonotype with a few counts. V and J are TRBV7-2 and TRBJ2-5; possibly TRBD1 or TRBD2 for D (5 bases each). Germline V gene lookup returns CDR1 SGHTA and CDR2 FQGNSA. This CDR3 spans 14 amino acids. Trimming left V 4 bases short and J 4 bases short, with 13 bases between. CDR3 in amino acids: CASSSSGAGETQYF. DNA for the CDR3: TGTGCCAGCAGCTCTTCCGGGGCGGGAGAGACCCAGTACTTC.

The rearrangement links TRBV7-7 to TRBJ2-3; D not resolved. Trimming took 0 bases from V and 4 from J, leaving 5 bases between them. The CDR3 contains 13 residues. Germline assignment: CDR1 SSHAT and CDR2 FNYEAQ (reference sequence). The chain's CDR3 is CASSLAAADTQYF. CDR3 coding DNA: TGTGCCAGCAGCTTAGCCGCCGCAGATACGCAGTATTTT.

This clonotype was detected ten times or more. The chain couples TRBV7-2 to TRBJ2-3, with D maybe TRBD1 (5 bases). Looked up from germline, CDR1 is SGHTA and CDR2 is FQGNSA. This CDR3 region has 13 residues. With 5 bases removed from V and 2 bases from J, the gap between germline ends came to 8 bases. This CDR3 is CASSPGITDTQYF. DNA for the CDR3: TGTGCCAGCAGCCCAGGGATCACAGATACGCAGTATTTT.

The V gene is TRBV7-2, the J gene TRBJ2-6, with 9 bases fitting TRBD2. CDR1 and CDR2 from the germline V gene are SGHTA and FQGNSA. The CDR3 has 16 amino acids. The trim removed 5 bases at V and 0 bases at J, leaving 2 bases unmatched. The CDR3 protein is CASSRGRGSGANVLTF. The CDR3, as DNA: TGTGCCAGCAGCCGCGGGAGGGGCTCTGGGGCCAACGTCCTGACTTTC.

This chain joins TRBV11-2 and TRBJ2-1; D remains unclear. V was trimmed by 3 bases and J by 0 bases, leaving 9 bases between them. The CDR3 extends over 15 amino acids. In germline, CDR1 is SGHAT, CDR2 FQNNGV. The CDR3 coding sequence is TGTGCCAGCAGCTTCGCCCCAGGCTCCTACAATGAGCAGTTCTTC. Its protein is CASSFAPGSYNEQFF.

The rearrangement links TRBV4-1 to TRBJ1-2, with 9 nucleotides matching TRBD1. Germline V gene sequence: CDR1 MGHRA, CDR2 YSYEKL. The V segment lost 3 bases and the J segment 4 bases; nucleotides outside the gene matches: 9. CDR3 length equals 16 residues. Written as DNA, the CDR3 is TGCGCCAGCAGCCAGTCTTCCGGGACAGGGATCTATGGCTACACCTTC. Amino acids: CASSQSSGTGIYGYTF.

The chain joins TRBV12-3 or TRBV12-4 to TRBJ1-3, with TRBD1 as a possible D gene (6 bases). Deletions cut 5 bases from V and 0 bases from J, with 8 bases between. This CDR3 is built from 14 residues. This chain's CDR3 is CASSDRRSGNTIYF. In DNA, the CDR3 is TGTGCCAGCAGTGACAGGCGCTCTGGAAACACCATATATTTT.

The chain links TRBV7-2 to TRBJ2-3; 9 bases are a match to TRBD2. The germline V gene has CDR1 SGHTA and CDR2 FQGNSA. V trimming: 1 base; J trimming: 8 bases; junction bases outside the gene matches: 10. This CDR3 region has 16 residues. CDR3 sequence (DNA): TGTGCCAGCAGCTTAGAGGGCCTAGCGGGGCAAGTTACGCAGTATTTT. The encoded protein is CASSLEGLAGQVTQYF.

The chain has TRBV9 and TRBJ1-2; D remains unclear. With 4 bases removed from V and 4 bases from J, the gap between germline ends came to 5 bases. Germline V gene lookup returns CDR1 SGDLS and CDR2 YYNGEE. The CDR3 has 11 residues. The CDR3 DNA follows: TGTGCCAGCAGCCAGCCCTATGGCTACACCTTC. This translates into CASSQPYGYTF.

This chain joins TRBV12-3 or TRBV12-4 and TRBJ1-5; a possible D gene is TRBD1 (6 bases). The CDR3 contains 16 residues. V was shortened by 1 base and J by 5 bases, with 15 bases between the two germline ends. The CDR3 DNA sequence: TGTGCCAGCAGTTTAGTACCCAGGGGAGAGGATCAGCCCCAGCATTTT. It is translated as CASSLVPRGEDQPQHF.

This clonotype was picked up many times. The chain links TRBV4-2 to TRBJ2-1; D is possibly TRBD1 or TRBD2 (5 bases each). Germline CDR1 reads LGHNA; CDR2 reads YNFKEQ. The ends were cut back, 1 base at V and 4 bases at J, with 17 bases in the middle. This CDR3 is 17 amino acids long. CDR3: CASSQAGTRKLYNEQFF. In DNA, the CDR3 is TGTGCCAGCAGCCAAGCGGGGACCAGGAAGCTGTACAATGAGCAGTTCTTC.

This clonotype has a count of ten or more. The chain recombines TRBV6-2 or TRBV6-3 with TRBJ1-5; no firm D call. CDR3 length: 15 amino acids. Trimming left V 7 bases short and J 0 bases short, with 13 bases between. CDR1 and CDR2 from the germline V gene are MNHEY and SVGEGT. CDR3 protein: CASTYNSDSNQPQHF. In DNA form, the CDR3 reads TGTGCCAGCACCTACAACAGCGATAGCAATCAGCCCCAGCATTTT.